This T cell receptor beta chain was documented in a study of blood T cell repertoires in COVID-19 (dated by TCRdb to about 2020). As for the study more broadly: ImmuneRACE Cohort 3 recovered participants were defined by two consecutive negative NP/OP PCR tests, healthcare professional clearance, or symptom resolution. Samples from collaborators originated in the United States, Italy and Spain and spanned both the acute and convalescent phases of COVID-19. HLA class I and class II types, where available, came from metadata supplied by the sample provider rather than from assay-based typing. The prospective study material was composed of cDNA or gDNA derived from T cells, B-cell-depleted T cells, or PBMCs. The repertoires were released in a freely available public database intended as a resource for research on the immune response to SARS-CoV-2. The sample metadata nearly always contained a de-identified subject ID, COVID-19 status, age in years and sex. Subjects who had been exposed to COVID-19, were actively infected with it, or had recovered from it provided the deeply sampled blood TCRbeta repertoires that made up the dataset. Samples came from the ongoing ImmuneRACE study (first 160 participants) plus 1,254 subjects from 6 global collaborators. Overall results and qualifications from the work: The amount of clinical and demographic metadata varied by source and participant and was provided uncurated.

The CDR3, cysteine through phenylalanine, is 14 amino acids long. The entry retains the CDR3 DNA only, 42 bases that are in frame from base 1. The V and J ends are trimmed by 10 bases and 0 bases, leaving 13 bases between them. Reading the germline V gene gives CDR1 MDHEN and CDR2 SYDVKM. The immunoSEQ Assay, a bias-controlled multiplex PCR, was used to amplify TCRbeta CDR3 regions from genomic DNA. The study's own analysis went as follows. Within the assay, amplification of reference gene primers was used to estimate how many nucleated cells each sample contained. To quantify the absolute abundance of each unique TCRbeta CDR3 rearrangement, sequence reads were collapsed and filtered. Productive Simpson clonality was computed per sample as the square root of Simpson's diversity index over productive rearrangements. This is the immuneACCESS table as TCRdb keeps it, with only in-frame sequences that have V and J called. A part of the clones is gone; compared with another copy, unresolved V genes explain less than half, and the rest is unexplained. V and J calls and clone size are given by that table; D and trimming were obtained from the DNA. Here the sample has more than 200,000 clones; about nine tenths occur a single time. Together, the top ten hold roughly 7.2% of the sample.

Participants in the prospective study were enrolled through a virtual design, were aged 18 to 89 years, and lived in 24 United States geographic areas. In the prospective study, participants were assigned to cohorts based on the clinical history participants reported in a screening survey and a study questionnaire. Mobile phlebotomists in the prospective study collected whole blood, serum and a nasopharyngeal or oropharyngeal swab from every participant. Participants in the prospective study had the option to provide additional blood draws and questionnaires over an approximately 2-month period. Prospective study blood samples were shipped either frozen or at room temperature before DNA extraction. As to this clone: What this receptor recognizes is not known. Per-nucleotide qualities are absent, and no much larger clonotype sits a single base away.

Recombination joined TRBV28 with TRBJ2-1; the best D guess is TRBD1, with 5 bases matching. This receptor was taken from a man aged 25 to 40 in a cohort exposed to, infected with or recovered from COVID-19 (not recorded which). The sequencing input was PBMCs or T cells enriched from blood (not recorded which). This receptor has the CDR3 CAIGASSSYNEQFF. The DNA sequence is given as TGTGCCATTGGGGCGTCCAGCTCCTACAATGAGCAGTTCTTC.